This TCR beta chain was sequenced for a study of T cells in localized non-small cell lung cancer. Study results and caveats: Uninvolved adjacent lung had more T cell clonality than any other tissue, topping tumor.

Of note for this clone: Its antigen is unknown.

The V end lost 5 bases, the J end lost 1 base, and 21 bases lay between the germline ends. The CDR3 runs 18 residues. CDR1 and CDR2 from the germline V gene are MNHGY and SAAAGT. TCRdb's table, derived via immunoSEQ multiplex PCR, lists solely in-frame clones and lacks some. The sample has 1,500 to 2,000 clones, about 22% seen once; the top ten hold more than 10%. The source material was normal lung tissue next to the tumor, sampled before any cancer treatment. This clonotype originated in a man aged 18 to 50 with stage I lung adenocarcinoma. The chain couples TRBV6-8 to TRBJ1-5; the D gene is possibly TRBD1 (6 bases). CDR3 loop: CASSVVGGMFRSNQPQHF. The CDR3 region has the DNA TGTGCCAGCAGTGTGGTAGGGGGGATGTTCCGGAGCAATCAGCCCCAGCATTTT.